This TCR beta chain came from a study of radiotherapy plus CTLA-4 blockade in lung cancer (dated by TCRdb to between 2018 and 2020). Turning to the overall study: Among enrolled patients, 18% had an objective response and roughly 31% reached disease control.

Overall results and qualifications from the work: Increased serum interferon-beta after radiation, together with early dynamic changes in blood T cell clones, were reported to be the strongest predictors of response. After treatment with radiotherapy and ipilimumab, TCR clones that came from tumors expanded in the peripheral blood.

There are 16 amino acids in the CDR3, from cysteine to phenylalanine inclusive. Here the CDR3 DNA is all that survives: 48 bases in frame from base 1. V is pruned by 3 bases and J by 1 base, leaving 8 bases of the junction without a gene match. The germline V gene sets CDR1 to SGDLS and CDR2 to YYNGEE. In this study, focal radiation therapy paired with CTLA-4 blockade (ipilimumab) was tested in patients who had chemo-refractory metastatic non-small-cell lung cancer. The library was produced with the immunoSEQ multiplex PCR assay. As stored in TCRdb, this immuneACCESS dataset retains in-frame rearrangements with V and J assigned. A fraction of the clones does not appear; measured against another copy, unresolved V genes explain less than half of the discrepancy, and the remainder lacks a known reason. The sample table contains 90,000 to 100,000 clones; only one count was recorded for roughly 85% of them. Of the sample, about 25% falls within the top ten clones.

With regard to this clone: Its antigen has not been determined. Base quality data are lacking; no much larger clone is found one base away.

This clonotype was obtained from a human donor with non-small cell lung cancer that progressed on radiotherapy plus ipilimumab. Source: peripheral blood, taken from a patient treated with radiotherapy plus ipilimumab. The chain is assembled from TRBV9 and TRBJ1-1, with 8 middle bases fitting TRBD1. CDR3 reads: CASSGSRTGPNTEAFF. The sequenced DNA: TGTGCCAGCAGCGGATCCCGGACAGGGCCGAACACTGAAGCTTTCTTT.